The T cell receptor beta chain described here comes from a study of cytotoxic CD8 clonotypes in ibrutinib-treated CLL. For the study at large: Among patients, around 25 responded partially and 2 completely; around 14 then stayed remitted and 12 progressed after median around 68 months.

The protocol was immunoSEQ multiplex PCR, while the TCRdb copy is restricted to in-frame clones and leaves out a portion. In the table there are about 310,000 clones, around four fifths of which are singletons. V lost 6 bases to trimming and J lost 4 bases; unmatched junction nucleotides: 4. The germline CDR1 and CDR2 sequences are SGHTA and FQGNSA. The CDR3 totals 13 residues. The source was PBMCs, collected before ibrutinib treatment. V usage is TRBV7-2 and J usage is TRBJ2-7; TRBD1 agrees at 9 bases. This TCR was sampled from a human donor with chronic lymphocytic leukemia. The CDR3 DNA reads TGTGCCAGCAGATCGGGACAGGGATACGAGCAGTACTTC. This codes for CASRSGQGYEQYF.